Sequencing of this TCR beta chain was carried out in a study of blood T cell repertoires in COVID-19 (dated by TCRdb to 2020 to 2022). Regarding the study in general: The collaborator samples originated in the United States, Italy and Spain and spanned the acute and convalescent phases of COVID-19. The material from the prospective study consisted of cDNA or gDNA derived from T cells, B-cell-depleted T cells, or PBMCs. Samples came from the ongoing ImmuneRACE study (first 160 participants) plus 1,254 subjects from 6 global collaborators. Deeply sampled blood TCRbeta repertoires from subjects exposed to, actively infected with, or recovered from COVID-19 were included in the dataset. A de-identified subject ID, COVID-19 status, age in years and sex were almost always included in the sample metadata. Where available, HLA class I and class II types were taken from metadata supplied by the sample provider and were not determined by assay-based typing. The repertoires were made available in a free public database intended to serve as a resource for research on the immune response to SARS-CoV-2. The paper's findings and limits, for the study overall: The amount of clinical and demographic metadata varied by source and participant and was provided uncurated.

Concerning this clone itself: Its antigen is not yet known. The input lacks base qualities; no much larger clone sits a single base away.

TCRbeta CDR3 regions were amplified from genomic DNA by means of the immunoSEQ Assay, a bias-controlled multiplex PCR. In the authors' own workflow: The number of nucleated cells in each sample was estimated by amplification of reference gene primers within the assay. To quantify the absolute abundance of each unique TCRbeta CDR3 rearrangement, sequence reads were collapsed and filtered. For each sample, productive Simpson clonality was calculated as the square root of Simpson's diversity index across productive rearrangements. The table comes from immuneACCESS by way of TCRdb, which keeps in-frame sequences with V and J called. Part of the clones is missing from these tables; in studies checked, under half for an unresolved V gene and the rest for unknown reasons. The V and J calls and the clone size are those of that table, but D and trimming were determined from the DNA. For this sample the table gives about 68,000 clones, of which around nine tenths were detected only once. The top ten clonotypes cover 6.9% of the sample.

Whole blood was collected in K2EDTA tubes by collaborating institutions according to the institutions' own protocols. For TCRbeta analysis, collaborators shipped samples as frozen whole blood, isolated PBMCs, or DNA extracted from either of those sample types. This sequence was found in a human donor in a cohort sampled during active COVID-19. Sequences were obtained from peripheral blood.

The CDR3 protein sequence reads: CASWGQIRPEAEAFF. At the DNA level, the sequence is TGCGCCAGCTGGGGCCAGATTCGGCCAGAGGCTGAAGCTTTCTTT. The V and J genes are TRBV5-1 and TRBJ1-1; perhaps TRBD1 is the D gene, with 5 bases matching. From a lookup of the germline V gene, CDR1 and CDR2 are SGHRS and YFSETQ. V is pared back by 7 bases and J by 6 bases, with 22 bases lying between the germline termini. The CDR3 goes from the cysteine to the phenylalanine over 15 residues. Only the CDR3 portion is preserved as DNA: 45 bases, with reading frame beginning at the first base.